This T cell receptor beta chain is from a study of identifying expanded T cells in peripheral blood. The CDR3 spans 13 residues. Trimming left V 4 bases short and J 5 bases short, with 10 bases between. Germline CDR1 SEHNR, CDR2 FQNEAQ (reference sequence). TCRdb's copy holds only in-frame clones and misses some; the assay was immunoSEQ multiplex PCR. The repertoire holds approximately 83,000 clones, around 84% seen once, with 4% to 5.5% in the top ten. Details on this clone: As yet, its antigen is unknown.

Study-wide results and limits: Clone count variance between approximately two-week samples rose with total template count.

The chain employs TRBV7-9 and TRBJ2-3, with D possibly matching TRBD1 (6 bases). Sequencing was done on a sample of blood. The TCR originated in a person aged 18 to 69 in good health. The CDR3 sequence is CASSSDRLDTQYF. The CDR3 nucleotides read TGTGCCAGCAGCTCAGACAGGCTAGATACGCAGTATTTT.